The next 25 T cell receptor beta chains were all read from a single sample in a study of technical replicates of blood from a few donors. Sequenced by immunoSEQ multiplex PCR; TCRdb stores in-frame clones only, minus some. Of approximately 79,000 clones in the sample, 90% to 95% are singletons; the top ten hold around 0.4%. The sequenced sample was T cells isolated from PBMCs. Receptors were obtained from a human donor in good health.

The genes are TRBV21-1 and TRBJ2-7; TRBD1, as called in the table, went unchecked against the DNA. TRBV21-1 is a known pseudogene. The CDR3 length is 12 residues. The CDR3 DNA reads as TGTGCCAGCAGCAATGCAGGGCACGAGCAGTACTTC. Translated, it gives CASSNAGHEQYF.

CDR3 amino acids: CASSLTQGSQPQHF. CDR3 coding DNA: TGTGCCAGCAGCTTAACACAGGGATCTCAGCCCCAGCATTTT. J is TRBJ1-5 and V is TRBV7-9; possible D gene TRBD1, 6 bases. Per germline, CDR1 SEHNR and CDR2 FQNEAQ (reference sequence). The V gene lost 2 bases and the J gene lost 6 bases, with 11 bases spanning the gap. This CDR3 comprises 14 residues.

Concerning this clone itself: At one end the junction does not follow the germline gene, possibly because of a read error. The chain recombines TRBV5-4 with TRBJ1-4, with D perhaps matching TRBD1 (6 bases). Germline V gene lookup returns CDR1 SGHNT and CDR2 YYREEE (reference sequence). The CDR3 spans 15 residues. In DNA, the CDR3 is TGTGCCAGCAGTTTGGGGGCCAAGATTGGGGAAAAACTGTTTTTT. This encodes CASSLGAKIGEKLFF.

The CDR3 reads CASSMDSFTDTQYF. CDR3 DNA sequence: TGTGCCAGTAGTATGGATAGCTTTACAGATACGCAGTATTTT. The chain is built from TRBV19 and TRBJ2-3; no clear D. In germline, CDR1 is LNHDA, CDR2 SQIVND (reference sequence). Trimming cost V 3 bases and J 3 bases, with 10 bases left between them. The CDR3 runs to 14 residues.

The chain carries TRBV28 and TRBJ2-7; the match to TRBD2 covers 9 bases. The CDR3 extends over 16 amino acids. Unmatched junction bases numbered 13, after V lost 5 bases and J lost 5 bases. CDR1 and CDR2 (germline): MDHEN, SYDVKM. The CDR3 coding sequence is TGTGCCAGCAGTCCTATTCACGGACTAGCGTTCAACGAGCAGTACTTC. Translation gives CASSPIHGLAFNEQYF.

The chain couples TRBV7-9 to TRBJ2-3; D is perhaps TRBD1 (5 bases). The CDR3 is 15 amino acids. Trimming stripped 2 bases from V and 5 bases from J, with 14 bases between. Per the germline V gene, CDR1 is SEHNR and CDR2 is FQNEAQ (reference sequence). The CDR3 DNA reads TGTGCCAGCAGCTTAATTCCAGGGCTGGGAGATACGCAGTATTTT. Translation gives CASSLIPGLGDTQYF.

This chain links TRBV4-1 with TRBJ2-7; TRBD2 aligns across 8 bases. The CDR3 loop spans 18 amino acids. V lost 0 bases and J lost 4; bases outside the gene matches: 14. Germline V CDR1 and CDR2: MGHRA, YSYEKL. CDR3 nucleotides: TGCGCCAGCAGCCAAGACCCTAAGAAGAGCGGGAGATCGTACGAGCAGTACTTC. Encoded protein: CASSQDPKKSGRSYEQYF.

The J gene is TRBJ2-6, the V gene TRBV21-1; the D call of TRBD2 is as the table states it, not checked on the DNA. TRBV21-1 is a pseudogene. This CDR3 spans 16 amino acids. DNA for the CDR3: TGTGCCAGCAGCAAACTTGAGGGCTCTGGGGCCAACGTCCTGACTTTC. Translation gives CASSKLEGSGANVLTF.

The genes are TRBV13 and TRBJ1-3; TRBD1 matches at 12 bases. CDR3 length equals 18 residues. The germline CDR1 and CDR2 sequences are PRHDT and FYEKMQ (reference sequence). V was clipped by 5 bases and J by 3 bases; unmatched bases: 11. CDR3: CASSPRDRGLGRGNTIYF. The DNA of the CDR3 is TGTGCCAGCAGCCCCCGGGACAGGGGGCTGGGACGTGGAAACACCATATATTTT.

The chain employs TRBV5-1 and TRBJ2-3, with 13 bases aligning to TRBD2. Trimming cost V 5 bases and J 10 bases; bases outside gene matches: 4. The CDR3 totals 13 residues. CDR1 is SGHRS and CDR2 is YFSETQ in the germline V gene. CDR3 DNA: TGCGCCAGCAGTGGACTAGCGGGAGAGGCGCAGTATTTT. Amino acid sequence: CASSGLAGEAQYF. Together with reference TRBV5-1 and TRBJ2-3, the CDR3 gives the full variable domain: KAGVTQTPRYLIKTRGQQVTLSCSPISGHRSVSWYQQTPGQGLQFLFEYFSETQRNKGNFPGRFSGRQFSNSRSEMNVSTLELGDSALYLCASSGLAGEAQYFGPGTRLTVL.

In its sample, this clone was seen once. The chain uses TRBV6-6 and TRBJ2-3, with TRBD2 identical over 9 bases. Per the germline V gene, CDR1 is MNHNY and CDR2 is SVGAGI (reference sequence). The J segment lost 4 bases and the V segment lost 4 bases, leaving 6 bases of the junction unmatched. There are 15 residues in the CDR3. The CDR3 DNA reads as TGTGCCAGCAGTTCGAATAGCGGGAGCGCAGATACGCAGTATTTT. It specifies CASSSNSGSADTQYF.

The chain couples TRBV28 to TRBJ2-7; weak D call: TRBD2 (6 bases). From germline, CDR1 is MDHEN and CDR2 SYDVKM. With 7 bases removed from V and 3 bases from J, the gap between germline ends came to 13 bases. The CDR3 runs to 13 residues. The CDR3 DNA reads as TGTGCCAGCAAAAATGGGGGACTCTACGAGCAGTACTTC. Translated: CASKNGGLYEQYF.

The chain combines TRBV5-5 with TRBJ2-7; D possibly corresponds to TRBD2 (5 bases). The germline V gene encodes CDR1 SGHKS and CDR2 YYEKEE (reference sequence). Trimming cost V 1 base and J 6 bases, with 14 bases left between them. CDR3 length: 14 residues. In DNA, the CDR3 is TGTGCCAGCAGCTTGTTACTGGGAGACACCGAGCAGTACTTC. This gives the protein CASSLLLGDTEQYF.

The chain is built from TRBV5-1 and TRBJ1-2; TRBD1 agrees at 9 bases. Germline CDR1 is SGHRS and CDR2 is YFSETQ. CDR3 length: 15 residues. The V segment lost 6 bases and the J segment 6 bases; nucleotides outside the gene matches: 12. CDR3 DNA: TGCGCCAGCAACACAGACAGGGGGGTTTTGGATGGCTACACCTTC. It is translated as CASNTDRGVLDGYTF. Complete variable domain (other parts from reference TRBV5-1 and TRBJ1-2): KAGVTQTPRYLIKTRGQQVTLSCSPISGHRSVSWYQQTPGQGLQFLFEYFSETQRNKGNFPGRFSGRQFSNSRSEMNVSTLELGDSALYLCASNTDRGVLDGYTFGSGTRLTVV.

The CDR3 region has the DNA TGTGCCAGCAGACAATTACAGGGCTCGGAAGCTTTCTTT. Amino acids: CASRQLQGSEAFF. This chain links TRBV2 with TRBJ1-1, with D possibly being TRBD1 (6 bases). CDR1 SNHLY and CDR2 FYNNEI come from the germline V gene. This CDR3 contains 13 residues. V was cut by 6 bases and J by 8 bases, with 16 bases left in between. Complete variable domain (other parts from reference TRBV2 and TRBJ1-1): EPEVTQTPSHQVTQMGQEVILRCVPISNHLYFYWYRQILGQKVEFLVSFYNNEISEKSEIFDDQFSVERPDGSNFTLKIRSTKLEDSAMYFCASRQLQGSEAFFGQGTRLTVV.

The rearrangement joins TRBV19 to TRBJ2-5; possible D gene TRBD1, 7 bases. Germline CDR1 is LNHDA and CDR2 is SQIVND (reference sequence). V lost 3 bases to trimming and J lost 9 bases, with 14 bases between them. CDR3 size: 13 residues. The CDR3 DNA reads as TGTGCCAGTAGTATTCAGGGGGGCGATGCCCAGTACTTC. Amino acids: CASSIQGGDAQYF.

This chain joins TRBV4-1 and TRBJ2-2; weak D call: TRBD1 (5 bases). In germline, CDR1 is MGHRA, CDR2 YSYEKL. The CDR3 has 15 residues. The V and J ends lost 4 bases and 4 bases respectively, with 13 bases between them. The CDR3 DNA is TGCGCCAGCAGCCTGAAGGCAGGGTTCACCGGGGAGCTGTTTTTT. Protein: CASSLKAGFTGELFF.

The chain employs TRBV4-2 and TRBJ2-4, with TRBD1 matching over 7 bases. After removal of 0 bases from V and 8 bases from J, the junction contained 13 bases not matched to a gene. Germline CDR1 LGHNA, CDR2 YNFKEQ. The CDR3 runs to 17 residues. CDR3 nucleotide sequence: TGTGCCAGCAGCCAAGAAAGAGAGGGGGCTCTTATCGACATTCAGTACTTC. This codes for CASSQEREGALIDIQYF.

This clone was counted a few times. The DNA for the CDR3 is TGTGCCAGCAGCACTGGTGGGGGACGGGAGTATGAGCAGTACTTC. This encodes CASSTGGGREYEQYF. This chain links TRBV5-4 with TRBJ2-7; TRBD2 might be the D (6 bases). CDR1 is SGHNT and CDR2 is YYREEE in the germline V gene (reference sequence). V lost 4 bases and J lost 7, with 21 bases in between. The CDR3 contains 15 residues.

The gene calls are TRBV11-2 and TRBJ2-1, with D tentatively TRBD2 (6 bases). Deletions cut 4 bases from V and 0 bases from J, with 19 bases between. This CDR3 is built from 18 residues. Germline CDR1 and CDR2: SGHAT and FQNNGV. DNA of the CDR3: TGTGCCAGCAGCTGGAGGGTAGCGGCTACAAGCTCCTACAATGAGCAGTTCTTC. Amino acid sequence: CASSWRVAATSSYNEQFF.

The V and J genes are TRBV6-1 and TRBJ2-7; D uncertain. The CDR3 totals 13 residues. V gave up 2 bases and J gave up 1 base, with 6 bases separating them. Germline V CDR1 and CDR2: MNHNS, SASEGT. Here the CDR3 reads CASSESLSYEQYF. For the CDR3, the DNA is TGTGCCAGCAGTGAAAGTCTATCCTACGAGCAGTACTTC.

The chain recombines TRBV28 with TRBJ2-3; 9 bases map to TRBD2. Germline V lookup: CDR1 MDHEN, CDR2 SYDVKM. This CDR3 region has 14 residues. Trimming cost V 3 bases and J 5 bases; bases outside gene matches: 3. The DNA of the CDR3 is TGTGCCAGCAGTTTCGCGGGAGGGGTAGATACGCAGTATTTT. It codes for CASSFAGGVDTQYF.

This chain joins TRBV6-5 and TRBJ1-5; D is perhaps TRBD1 (6 bases). Germline V gene sequence: CDR1 MNHEY, CDR2 SVGAGI. CDR3 length: 14 amino acids. Trimming removed 6 bases from V and 7 bases from J, with 16 bases in between. CDR3 DNA sequence: TGTGCCAGCAGCGTATACAGGGAAGGGCAGCCCCAGCATTTT. Protein: CASSVYREGQPQHF.

V usage is TRBV6-5 and J usage is TRBJ2-4; possible D gene TRBD2, 7 bases. Deletions cut 3 bases from V and 7 bases from J, with 13 bases between. The CDR3 has 14 residues. Germline-derived CDR1 and CDR2 are MNHEY and SVGAGI. The CDR3 here is CASSYGGARNIQYF. The CDR3 DNA is TGTGCCAGCAGTTATGGGGGGGCTAGGAACATTCAGTACTTC.

The chain combines TRBV7-2 with TRBJ2-7; 11 bases fit TRBD2. The CDR3 contains 19 residues. V lost 0 bases and J lost 7; bases outside the gene matches: 17. Per the germline V gene, CDR1 is SGHTA and CDR2 is FQGNSA. CDR3 nucleotides: TGTGCCAGCAGCTTAGCGGGCCTTAAACTAGCGGGAGTTTCTCTTGAGCAGTACTTC. Protein: CASSLAGLKLAGVSLEQYF.